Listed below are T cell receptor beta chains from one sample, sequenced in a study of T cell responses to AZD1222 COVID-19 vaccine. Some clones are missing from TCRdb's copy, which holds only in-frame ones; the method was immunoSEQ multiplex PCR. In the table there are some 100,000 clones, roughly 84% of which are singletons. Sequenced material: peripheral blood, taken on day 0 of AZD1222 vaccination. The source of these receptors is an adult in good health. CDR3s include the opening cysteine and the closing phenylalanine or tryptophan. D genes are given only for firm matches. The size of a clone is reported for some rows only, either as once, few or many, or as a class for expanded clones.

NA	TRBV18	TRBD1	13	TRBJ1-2	CASSGQGYDGYTF	TGTGCCAGCTCAGGACAGGGGTATGACGGCTACACCTTC
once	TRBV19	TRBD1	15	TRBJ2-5	CASRSTGANQETQYF	TGTGCCAGTAGGTCGACAGGGGCAAACCAAGAGACCCAGTACTTC
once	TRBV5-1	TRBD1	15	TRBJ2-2	CASRIGDRVSGELFF	TGCGCCAGCAGAATTGGAGACAGGGTGTCCGGGGAGCTGTTTTTT
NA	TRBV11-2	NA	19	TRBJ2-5	CASSLVSASRLTKDETQYF	TGTGCCAGCAGCTTAGTGTCGGCAAGCCGACTAACCAAGGATGAGACCCAGTACTTC
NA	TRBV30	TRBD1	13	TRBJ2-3	CAGDRVSTDTQYF	TGTGCCGGTGACAGGGTGTCCACAGATACGCAGTATTTT
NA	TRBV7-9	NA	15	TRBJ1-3	CASSLGQNSGNTIYF	TGTGCCAGCAGCTTAGGGCAGAACTCTGGAAACACCATATATTTT
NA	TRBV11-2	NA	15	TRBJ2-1	CASSFYAANRNEQFF	TGTGCCAGCAGCTTCTATGCCGCTAACCGAAATGAGCAGTTCTTC
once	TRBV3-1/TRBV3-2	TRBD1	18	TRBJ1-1	CASSQSFQGQGENTEAFF	TGTGCCAGCAGCCAAAGCTTTCAGGGGCAGGGGGAGAACACTGAAGCTTTCTTT
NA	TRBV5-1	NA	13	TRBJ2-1	CASSLLSENEQFF	TGCGCCAGCAGCTTATTGTCGGAGAATGAGCAGTTCTTC
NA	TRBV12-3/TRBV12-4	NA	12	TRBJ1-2	CASSFRGYGYTF	TGTGCCAGCAGTTTTCGGGGCTATGGCTACACCTTC
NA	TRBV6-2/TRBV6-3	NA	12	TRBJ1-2	CASSYPGAGYTF	TGTGCCAGCAGTTACCCCGGGGCTGGCTACACCTTC
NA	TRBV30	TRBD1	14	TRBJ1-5	CAWSVTGDGQPQHF	TGTGCCTGGAGTGTTACAGGGGACGGTCAGCCCCAGCATTTT
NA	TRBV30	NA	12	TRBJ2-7	CACRDGSYEQYF	TGTGCCTGCCGGGACGGCTCCTACGAGCAGTACTTC
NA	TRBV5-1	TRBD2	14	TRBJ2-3	CATTLGGGTDTQYF	TGCGCCACCACCCTGGGGGGGGGAACAGATACGCAGTATTTT
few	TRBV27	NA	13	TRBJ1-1	CASSHVWDTEAFF	TGTGCCAGCAGCCACGTTTGGGACACTGAAGCTTTCTTT
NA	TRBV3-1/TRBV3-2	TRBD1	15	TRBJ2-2	CASSRTGSNTGELFF	TGTGCCAGCAGCCGGACAGGGTCGAACACCGGGGAGCTGTTTTTT
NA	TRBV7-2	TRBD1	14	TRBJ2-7	CASSRDRVSYEQYF	TGTGCCAGCAGCAGGGACAGGGTGTCCTACGAGCAGTACTTC
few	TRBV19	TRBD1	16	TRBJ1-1	CASSLGTGGPNTEAFF	TGTGCCAGTAGTTTGGGGACAGGGGGCCCGAACACTGAAGCTTTCTTT
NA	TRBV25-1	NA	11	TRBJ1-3	CASSQGNTIYF	TGTGCCAGCAGTCAGGGAAACACCATATATTTT
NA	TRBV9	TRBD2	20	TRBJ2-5	CASSPPLGLAVEGGSETQYF	TGTGCCAGCAGCCCTCCCCTCGGACTAGCGGTGGAGGGGGGATCAGAGACCCAGTACTTC
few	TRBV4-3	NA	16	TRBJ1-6	CASSLGAGDYNSPLHF	TGCGCCAGCAGCCTGGGGGCAGGGGACTATAATTCACCCCTCCACTTT
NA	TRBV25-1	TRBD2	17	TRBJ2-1	CASSEYRGLAGNNEQFF	TGTGCCAGCAGTGAATATCGCGGACTAGCGGGAAACAATGAGCAGTTCTTC